Shown below are 32 T cell receptor beta chains from a single sample sequenced in a study of cytomegalovirus exposure and HLA in healthy donors. Sequencing used immunoSEQ multiplex PCR; TCRdb keeps in-frame clones, though not all of them. Of roughly 120,000 clones in the sample, approximately 94% were seen once. The sample taken for sequencing was PBMCs. The receptors here all came from a woman under 30 in good health and CMV-seronegative.

The gene calls are TRBV18 and TRBJ1-5; TRBD1 is a possible D gene (6 bases). Germline loops: CDR1 KGHSH, CDR2 LQKENI. This CDR3 has 16 residues. The V and J ends lost 0 bases and 4 bases respectively, with 13 bases between them. The CDR3 sequence is CASSPPDSLFNQPQHF. CDR3 DNA: TGTGCCAGCTCACCACCGGACAGCCTCTTTAATCAGCCCCAGCATTTT.

The rearrangement joins TRBV9 to TRBJ2-2; D is undetermined. This CDR3 is built from 14 residues. The V gene lost 4 bases and the J gene lost 7 bases, with 14 bases spanning the gap. CDR1 and CDR2 (germline): SGDLS, YYNGEE. The CDR3 coding sequence is TGTGCCAGCAGCCCCAGACCGGAGAGCGGGGAGCTGTTTTTT. Translated, it gives CASSPRPESGELFF.

This chain uses TRBV4-2 with TRBJ1-4, with TRBD1 matching 8 bases. The CDR3 is made up of 16 amino acids. In germline, CDR1 is LGHNA, CDR2 YNFKEQ. With 3 bases clipped from V and 6 bases from J, the junction kept 9 bases outside the gene matches. The CDR3 DNA is TGTGCCAGCAGCCAGCCCAAGGGACAGGTAGATGAAAAACTGTTTTTT. Translated: CASSQPKGQVDEKLFF.

The chain combines TRBV25-1 with TRBJ2-5; 7 nucleotides match TRBD2. Germline V lookup: CDR1 MGHDK, CDR2 SYGVNS. CDR3 size: 14 residues. V was clipped by 6 bases and J by 7 bases; unmatched bases: 11. Here the CDR3 DNA reads TGTGCCAGCAGCCCCAGCGGGGATGTTGGGACCCAGTACTTC. Residues: CASSPSGDVGTQYF.

The rearrangement joins TRBV7-8 to TRBJ1-1; 7 positions agree with TRBD1. V dropped 4 bases and J dropped 2; count of bases not matched to a gene: 4. The CDR3 is 14 residues long. Germline V gene sequence: CDR1 SGHVS, CDR2 FQNEAQ. The CDR3 DNA reads TGTGCCAGCAGCTCGGGACAGAGTAACACTGAAGCTTTCTTT. Translating it yields CASSSGQSNTEAFF.

The V gene is TRBV27, the J gene TRBJ2-7; 7 nucleotides match TRBD1. J lost 5 bases, V lost 9 bases, and 10 bases had no gene match. Germline loops: CDR1 MNHEY, CDR2 SMNVEV (reference sequence). The CDR3 totals 13 residues. CDR3 loop: CASRRQGGNEQYF. CDR3 nucleotide sequence: TGTGCCAGTAGAAGACAGGGTGGGAACGAGCAGTACTTC.

The rearrangement joins TRBV4-2 to TRBJ2-7; D is possibly TRBD2 (5 bases). This CDR3 has 15 amino acids. Germline assignment: CDR1 LGHNA and CDR2 YNFKEQ. Trimming stripped 0 bases from V and 3 bases from J, with 12 bases between. CDR3 DNA sequence: TGTGCCAGCAGCCAAGAGGCGGAGGCGAACTACGAGCAGTACTTC. As protein: CASSQEAEANYEQYF.

The genes are TRBV9 and TRBJ2-2; D may be TRBD2 (5 bases). V was clipped by 2 bases and J by 9 bases, with 17 bases between them. The germline V gene has CDR1 SGDLS and CDR2 YYNGEE. The CDR3 sequence is 15 residues long. This CDR3 reads CASSVQADSFRELFF. In DNA form, the CDR3 reads TGTGCCAGCAGCGTGCAGGCGGACTCGTTTAGGGAGCTGTTTTTT.

With respect to this clone: At one end the junction does not follow the germline gene, possibly because of a read error. This rearrangement joins TRBV14 to TRBJ2-5, with 8 bases that match TRBD1. The CDR3 covers 15 residues. The germline V gene has CDR1 SGHDN and CDR2 FVKESK. The CDR3 DNA follows: TGTACCAGCAGCCAGGGGGCCCCCGGTTGGCGGACCCAGTACTTC. This encodes CTSSQGAPGWRTQYF.

The chain is built from TRBV28 and TRBJ1-2; D unclear. The V gene's germline CDR1 is MDHEN and CDR2 SYDVKM. The CDR3 is 12 amino acids. V gave up 8 bases and J gave up 7 bases, with 14 bases separating them. CDR3 amino acids: CASGPETIGYTF. The CDR3 DNA is TGTGCCAGCGGTCCAGAGACTATTGGCTACACCTTC.

The V call is TRBV7-2, the J call TRBJ2-2; D remains ambiguous. This CDR3 is 14 amino acids long. V gave up 5 bases and J gave up 4 bases, with 11 bases separating them. Germline lookup yields CDR1 SGHTA and CDR2 FQGNSA. CDR3 sequence: CASSPLSATGELFF. CDR3 bases: TGTGCCAGCAGCCCACTAAGCGCCACCGGGGAGCTGTTTTTT.

With respect to this clone: Other nucleotide sequences from this sample produce the same CDR3. The chain links TRBV5-1 to TRBJ1-1; D gene ambiguous. The CDR3 has 14 amino acids. The germline V gene encodes CDR1 SGHRS and CDR2 YFSETQ. Deletions cut 0 bases from V and 1 base from J, with 7 bases between. As DNA, the CDR3 is TGCGCCAGCAGCTTGGACAGACCGAACACTGAAGCTTTCTTT. This translates into CASSLDRPNTEAFF.

V gene TRBV6-1 combines with J gene TRBJ1-2; a possible D gene is TRBD1 (6 bases). Germline CDR1 MNHNS, CDR2 SASEGT. This CDR3 contains 15 residues. The V end was cut by 1 base, the J end by 1 base, with 10 bases between. CDR3 protein: CASSEVQGYNYGYTF. As DNA, the CDR3 is TGTGCCAGCAGTGAAGTCCAGGGGTATAACTATGGCTACACCTTC.

J is TRBJ1-5 and V is TRBV28; TRBD1 is a possible D gene (6 bases). The CDR3 spans 14 residues. V shed 5 bases and J shed 4 bases, with 12 bases lying between them. Germline V gene lookup returns CDR1 MDHEN and CDR2 SYDVKM. Written as DNA, the CDR3 is TGTGCCAGCAGTGTAGGGACAAGTAATCAGCCCCAGCATTTT. It translates to CASSVGTSNQPQHF.

V gene TRBV29-1 combines with J gene TRBJ2-7; 9 positions match TRBD2. The CDR3 has 16 amino acids. Trimming cost V 3 bases and J 2 bases; bases outside gene matches: 11. Germline CDR1 and CDR2: SQVTM and ANQGSEA. CDR3 nucleotide sequence: TGCAGCGTTGAGGGATTGGGCGGGGGGGAAACCTACGAGCAGTACTTC. This gives the protein CSVEGLGGGETYEQYF.

The V and J genes are TRBV23-1 and TRBJ1-5, with D perhaps TRBD1 (6 bases). TRBV23-1 is an ORF, with its function uncertain. The CDR3 spans 15 residues. V dropped 3 bases and J dropped 3 bases, with 12 bases sitting between them. CDR3 sequence reads: CASSQNRAINQPQHF. CDR3 nucleotides: TGCGCCAGCAGTCAGAACAGGGCGATCAATCAGCCCCAGCATTTT.

This clone was detected once. The chain joins TRBV7-9 to TRBJ2-4; D unresolved. V was trimmed by 2 bases and J by 12 bases, leaving 14 bases between them. CDR3 length equals 13 residues. CDR1 SEHNR and CDR2 FQNEAQ come from the germline V gene (reference sequence). Written as DNA, the CDR3 is TGTGCCAGCAGCTTATCGGTCAATCAGGATCAGTACTTC. It translates to CASSLSVNQDQYF. The whole variable domain, filled in from reference TRBV7-9 and TRBJ2-4, reads DTGVSQNPRHKITKRGQNVTFRCDPISEHNRLYWYRQTLGQGPEFLTYFQNEAQLEKSRLLSDRFSAERPKGSFSTLEIQRTEQGDSAMYLCASSLSVNQDQYFGAGTRLSVL.

The rearrangement joins TRBV5-4 to TRBJ2-1; 7 bases fit TRBD2. Germline assignment: CDR1 SGHNT and CDR2 YYREEE (reference sequence). The CDR3 runs to 16 residues. V lost 0 bases to trimming and J lost 7 bases; unmatched junction nucleotides: 10. CDR3: CASSLGASGAGNEQFF. CDR3 bases: TGTGCCAGCAGCTTGGGGGCTAGCGGAGCGGGGAATGAGCAGTTCTTC.

The chain employs TRBV28 and TRBJ2-7, with 9 bases that match TRBD2. Trimming cost V 3 bases and J 2 bases; bases outside gene matches: 2. This CDR3 has 14 amino acids. Germline assignment: CDR1 MDHEN and CDR2 SYDVKM. The CDR3 sequence: CASSFLAGTYEQYF. Here the CDR3 DNA reads TGTGCCAGCAGTTTCCTAGCGGGAACCTACGAGCAGTACTTC.

V and J are TRBV5-1 and TRBJ2-7, with D maybe TRBD1 (6 bases). V was pared by 0 bases and J by 3 bases, with 13 bases between. CDR3 length: 15 amino acids. Germline CDR1 SGHRS, CDR2 YFSETQ. CDR3 in amino acids: CASSLADSLRYEQYF. Here the CDR3 DNA reads TGCGCCAGCAGCTTGGCGGACAGTCTTCGCTACGAGCAGTACTTC.

This clone came up once. This rearrangement joins TRBV19 to TRBJ1-3, with 8 nucleotides matching TRBD1. The CDR3 runs to 16 residues. Germline V gene data show CDR1 as LNHDA and CDR2 as SQIVND (reference sequence). J gave up 0 bases and V 6 bases, and 7 bases lay outside the gene matches. CDR3 in amino acids: CASRMHRGFSGNTIYF. CDR3 in DNA: TGTGCCAGTAGGATGCACAGGGGGTTCTCTGGAAACACCATATATTTT.

The rearrangement uses TRBV4-1 and TRBJ2-1; 9 bases are a match to TRBD2. Germline trimming cut 0 bases from V and 10 bases from J; bases unmatched to any gene: 4. In germline, CDR1 is MGHRA, CDR2 YSYEKL. CDR3 length: 14 amino acids. The CDR3 DNA reads as TGCGCCAGCAGCCAAGATCCCCTAGCGGGGGAGCAGTTCTTC. This sequence encodes CASSQDPLAGEQFF.

The genes are TRBV5-4 and TRBJ2-7; D may be TRBD1 (5 bases). Germline V lookup: CDR1 SGHNT, CDR2 YYREEE (reference sequence). With 3 bases removed from V and 2 bases from J, the gap between germline ends came to 9 bases. This CDR3 has 13 residues. This chain's CDR3 is CASSSADTYEQYF. The DNA for the CDR3 is TGTGCCAGCAGCTCCGCGGACACCTACGAGCAGTACTTC.

This rearrangement joins TRBV27 to TRBJ2-1; a weak D match, TRBD1 (5 bases). This CDR3 comprises 12 residues. Deletions cut 3 bases from V and 8 bases from J, with 8 bases between. Germline V gives CDR1 MNHEY, CDR2 SMNVEV (reference sequence). CDR3 bases: TGTGCCAGCAGTTTTGGGGCCTATGAGCAGTTCTTC. Translated: CASSFGAYEQFF.

The sample holds a few counts of this clone. J is TRBJ2-2 and V is TRBV7-6; weak D call: TRBD1 (5 bases). Germline V gene sequence: CDR1 SGHVS, CDR2 FNYEAQ. V was cut by 2 bases and J by 4 bases, with 8 bases left in between. The CDR3 has 14 residues. The CDR3 loop is CASSLQGATGELFF. In nucleotides, the CDR3 is TGTGCCAGCAGCTTACAAGGGGCCACCGGGGAGCTGTTTTTT.

The chain employs TRBV27 and TRBJ1-5; D is unresolved. The CDR3 runs 15 residues. Germline loops: CDR1 MNHEY, CDR2 SMNVEV (reference sequence). V lost 6 bases, J lost 4 bases, and 16 bases lay in between. The CDR3 is CASSPGRQANQPQHF. The DNA of the CDR3 is TGTGCCAGCAGCCCTGGCCGGCAGGCGAATCAGCCCCAGCATTTT.

The chain combines TRBV7-7 with TRBJ1-4; no clear D. Trimming cost V 5 bases and J 5 bases, with 9 bases left between them. The germline gives CDR1 SSHAT, CDR2 FNYEAQ (reference sequence). The CDR3 extends over 13 amino acids. CDR3 sequence reads: CASSRGSNEKLFF. The DNA of the CDR3 is TGTGCCAGCAGCCGCGGGAGCAATGAAAAACTGTTTTTT.

The gene calls are TRBV6-5 and TRBJ2-2; D possibly corresponds to TRBD1 (6 bases). CDR3 size: 15 residues. Trimming removed 2 bases from V and 4 bases from J, with 11 bases in between. Germline loops: CDR1 MNHEY, CDR2 SVGAGI. CDR3 in amino acids: CASSYRTVFTGELFF. The CDR3, as DNA: TGTGCCAGCAGTTACAGGACAGTTTTCACCGGGGAGCTGTTTTTT.

The chain has TRBV4-1 and TRBJ2-7, with TRBD2 identical over 8 bases. Germline assignment: CDR1 MGHRA and CDR2 YSYEKL. This CDR3 comprises 15 residues. J gave up 2 bases and V 4 bases, and 7 bases lay outside the gene matches. The CDR3 sequence: CASSLTSGSTYEQYF. The CDR3 region has the DNA TGCGCCAGCAGCCTCACTAGCGGCTCCACCTACGAGCAGTACTTC.

A few counts support this clone. J is TRBJ2-3 and V is TRBV2; D perhaps matches TRBD2 (5 bases). V was shortened by 9 bases and J by 2 bases, with 15 bases between the two germline ends. Germline lookup yields CDR1 SNHLY and CDR2 FYNNEI. The CDR3 is 14 residues long. CDR3 coding DNA: TGTGCCAGTCTTAGGGAGACGGACACAGATACGCAGTATTTT. It encodes CASLRETDTDTQYF.

The chain has TRBV6-5 and TRBJ1-6; D possibly corresponds to TRBD1 (6 bases). The CDR3 runs to 14 residues. In germline, CDR1 is MNHEY, CDR2 SVGAGI. Trimming removed 2 bases from V and 10 bases from J, with 12 bases in between. In DNA form, the CDR3 reads TGTGCCAGCAGTTACAAACAGGGCAGCTCACCCCTCCACTTT. Amino acids: CASSYKQGSSPLHF.

The V and J genes are TRBV5-4 and TRBJ2-7, with 9 bases fitting TRBD1. The CDR3 covers 16 residues. Germline V lookup: CDR1 SGHNT, CDR2 YYREEE (reference sequence). Trimming at V came to 4 bases and at J to 5 bases, leaving 13 bases not matched to a gene. In DNA, the CDR3 is TGTGCCAGCAGCCCCGGAGGGGGACAGGGTCCCCACGAGCAGTACTTC. Translation gives CASSPGGGQGPHEQYF.